The rows below give T cell receptor beta chains drawn from one sample of a study of blood T cell repertoires in COVID-19. Clones were read by immunoSEQ multiplex PCR, and TCRdb kept only the in-frame ones, dropping some. The sample contains almost 95,000 clones, around 90% of which appear only once. The sequenced sample was peripheral blood. The receptors shown here come from a woman aged 60-70 years with COVID-19, enrolled during active disease. Both conserved end residues are part of each CDR3. A D gene is named only where the DNA matches it firmly. Clone size is given for some rows only: seen once, a few or many times, or a class if the clone is expanded.

v_gene	j_gene	d_gene	abundance	CDR3aa	CDR3nt
TRBV28	TRBJ1-4	.	few	CASSLPGGGGEKLFF	TGTGCCAGCAGTCTCCCCGGGGGGGGAGGCGAAAAACTGTTTTTT
TRBV21-1	TRBJ2-2	.	.	CASSKFSTRLTGDPGELFF	TGTGCCAGCAGCAAATTCTCAACAAGGCTCACAGGGGACCCCGGGGAGCTGTTTTTT
TRBV19	TRBJ2-7	TRBD1	.	CASSGQGASYEQYF	TGTGCCAGTAGCGGACAGGGGGCGAGTTACGAGCAGTACTTC
TRBV6-5	TRBJ1-2	TRBD1	.	CASVAGGVLGGYTF	TGTGCCAGCGTAGCAGGGGGCGTCCTAGGGGGCTACACCTTC
TRBV7-9	TRBJ1-2	.	.	CASSLTGQIYGYTF	TGTGCCAGCAGCTTAACCGGACAGATCTATGGCTACACCTTC
TRBV10-3	TRBJ2-5	.	.	CAISDREETQYF	TGTGCCATCAGTGACAGGGAAGAGACCCAGTACTTC
TRBV18	TRBJ2-7	.	.	CASSPIASGEQYF	TGTGCCAGCTCACCAATAGCCTCTGGCGAGCAGTACTTC
TRBV11-2	TRBJ1-5	.	.	CASSLSRDQPQHF	TGTGCCAGCAGCTTATCAAGAGATCAGCCCCAGCATTTT
TRBV6-5	TRBJ2-3	.	.	CASSLGALSTDTQYF	TGTGCCAGCAGTTTGGGGGCGCTTAGCACAGATACGCAGTATTTT
TRBV7-2	TRBJ2-7	.	once	CASSSPRRGYEQYF	TGTGCCAGCAGCTCGCCTCGAAGAGGCTACGAGCAGTACTTC
TRBV19	TRBJ2-3	TRBD2	.	CASSIDGSGGRKDTQYF	TGTGCCAGTAGTATAGACGGTAGCGGGGGGCGCAAAGATACGCAGTATTTT
TRBV19	TRBJ2-2	TRBD1	.	CASSFPPGGQRNTGELFF	TGTGCCAGTAGTTTTCCCCCAGGGGGACAGAGAAACACCGGGGAGCTGTTTTTT
TRBV6-5	TRBJ1-2	.	.	CASSRGEGGYTF	TGTGCCAGCAGCCGGGGGGAAGGTGGCTACACCTTC
TRBV6-5	TRBJ1-5	.	.	CASSYSGVQPQHF	TGTGCCAGCAGTTACTCAGGGGTGCAGCCCCAGCATTTT
TRBV9	TRBJ2-7	TRBD1	once	CASSNRDRGYEQYF	TGTGCCAGCAGCAACCGGGACAGGGGTTACGAGCAGTACTTC
TRBV19	TRBJ1-2	TRBD1	once	CAFAPGTASYGYTF	TGTGCCTTCGCTCCCGGGACAGCAAGCTATGGCTACACCTTC
TRBV11-1	TRBJ1-1	.	.	CASSLAGRNTEAFF	TGTGCCAGCAGCTTAGCTGGCCGAAACACTGAAGCTTTCTTT
TRBV7-9	TRBJ1-6	.	.	CASSKERVSPLHF	TGTGCCAGCAGCAAAGAGAGGGTATCACCCCTCCACTTT
TRBV20-1	TRBJ1-1	.	few	CSARGGGVAFF	TGCAGTGCTAGAGGCGGGGGAGTAGCTTTCTTT
TRBV6-1	TRBJ2-5	TRBD2	.	CASSEVRGGETQYF	TGTGCCAGCAGTGAAGTTCGGGGGGGAGAGACCCAGTACTTC
TRBV5-4	TRBJ1-6	.	.	CTGGQNYNSPLHF	TGTACGGGCGGGCAGAACTATAATTCACCCCTCCACTTT
TRBV25-1	TRBJ2-2	TRBD1	.	CASSAPGQANTGELFF	TGTGCCAGCAGTGCCCCGGGACAGGCGAACACCGGGGAGCTGTTTTTT
TRBV6-5	TRBJ2-7	TRBD1	.	CASSKTGTGIYEQYF	TGTGCCAGCAGCAAGACCGGGACAGGGATTTACGAGCAGTACTTC
TRBV4-1	TRBJ2-1	TRBD2	.	CASSQVVRGRGYNEQFF	TGCGCCAGCAGCCAAGTGGTGCGGGGGAGGGGCTACAATGAGCAGTTCTTC
TRBV5-1	TRBJ2-7	.	once	CASSSSVTVTYEQYF	TGCGCCAGCAGCTCCTCTGTTACAGTGACCTACGAGCAGTACTTC
TRBV5-1	TRBJ1-3	.	.	CASSSGLSGNTIYF	TGCGCCAGCAGCTCGGGGTTGTCTGGAAACACCATATATTTT
TRBV12-3/TRBV12-4	TRBJ2-6	.	.	CASRQGANVLTF	TGTGCCAGCAGACAGGGGGCCAACGTCCTGACTTTC
TRBV5-5	TRBJ2-7	.	.	CASSPPLRGSYEQYF	TGTGCCAGCAGCCCCCCCCTCAGGGGATCCTACGAGCAGTACTTC
TRBV18	TRBJ1-1	TRBD1	.	CASSPSRGDTEAFF	TGTGCCAGCTCACCCTCCAGGGGGGACACTGAAGCTTTCTTT
TRBV3-1/TRBV3-2	TRBJ2-1	TRBD2	.	CASSQVAGGPLQQFF	TGTGCCAGCAGCCAAGTAGCGGGGGGGCCCCTACAGCAGTTCTTC
TRBV3-1/TRBV3-2	TRBJ1-2	.	.	CASSRTNYGYTF	TGTGCCAGCAGCCGTACTAACTATGGCTACACCTTC
TRBV6-5	TRBJ1-4	.	.	CASFLGGGKLFF	TGTGCCAGCTTTTTGGGGGGGGGAAAACTGTTTTTT
TRBV7-6	TRBJ2-1	.	.	CASSLTRSPAGINYNEQFF	TGTGCCAGCAGCTTAACCCGGTCTCCGGCGGGGATCAACTACAATGAGCAGTTCTTC
TRBV30	TRBJ2-7	TRBD2	.	CAWSVGGEGSYEQYF	TGTGCCTGGAGTGTTGGAGGGGAGGGTTCCTACGAGCAGTACTTC
TRBV2	TRBJ1-1	TRBD1	once	CASTRQGALNTEAFF	TGTGCCAGCACTCGACAGGGGGCTTTGAACACTGAAGCTTTCTTT
TRBV11-2	TRBJ2-3	.	.	CASSLGLEADTQYF	TGTGCCAGCAGCTTAGGCCTCGAGGCAGATACGCAGTATTTT
TRBV5-1	TRBJ1-2	.	.	CASSFDTTYGYTF	TGCGCCAGCAGCTTCGACACCACCTATGGCTACACCTTC
TRBV7-2	TRBJ1-5	TRBD1	.	CASSFTGDQPQHF	TGTGCCAGCAGCTTTACAGGGGATCAGCCCCAGCATTTT